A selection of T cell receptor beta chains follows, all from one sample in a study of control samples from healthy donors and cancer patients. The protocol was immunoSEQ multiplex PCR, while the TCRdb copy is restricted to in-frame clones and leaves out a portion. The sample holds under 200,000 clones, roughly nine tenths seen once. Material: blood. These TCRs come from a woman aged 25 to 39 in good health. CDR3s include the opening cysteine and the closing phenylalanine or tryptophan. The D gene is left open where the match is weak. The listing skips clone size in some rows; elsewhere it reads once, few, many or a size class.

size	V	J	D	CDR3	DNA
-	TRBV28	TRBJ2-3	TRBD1	CASSPGGRGTDTQYF	TGTGCCAGCAGCCCCGGCGGCAGGGGGACAGATACGCAGTATTTT
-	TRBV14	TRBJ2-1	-	CASSQEYFLKFF	TGTGCCAGCAGCCAAGAATACTTCCTAAAGTTCTTC
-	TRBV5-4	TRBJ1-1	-	CASSLGTVTEEAFF	TGTGCCAGCAGCTTGGGGACAGTGACGGAAGAAGCTTTCTTT
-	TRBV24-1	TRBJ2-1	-	CATSDSPYNEQFF	TGTGCCACCAGTGATTCCCCTTACAATGAGCAGTTCTTC
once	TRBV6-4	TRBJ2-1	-	CASSQLAEYNEQFF	TGTGCCAGCAGTCAGTTAGCGGAGTACAATGAGCAGTTCTTC
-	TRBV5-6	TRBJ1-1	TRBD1	CASSPGGTGGVTEAFF	TGTGCCAGCAGCCCTGGGGGTACAGGGGGTGTAACTGAAGCTTTCTTT
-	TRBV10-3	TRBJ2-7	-	CAISGNLGGLVDEQYF	TGTGCCATCAGTGGGAACTTGGGGGGCCTGGTGGACGAGCAGTACTTC
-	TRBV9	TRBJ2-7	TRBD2	CASSVTSGSFEQYF	TGTGCCAGCAGCGTAACTAGCGGGAGTTTCGAGCAGTACTTC
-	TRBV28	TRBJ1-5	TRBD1	CASTLQGRGNQPQHF	TGTGCCAGCACTCTACAGGGGAGAGGGAACCAGCCCCAGCATTTT
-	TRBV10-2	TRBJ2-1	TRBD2	CASSSVAGNYNEQFF	TGCGCCAGCAGTTCCGTAGCGGGCAACTACAATGAGCAGTTCTTC
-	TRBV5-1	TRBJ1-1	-	CASSYYRDISNTEAFF	TGCGCCAGCAGCTATTACCGGGACATCTCGAACACTGAAGCTTTCTTT
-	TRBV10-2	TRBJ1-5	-	CASSDLGQPQHF	TGCGCCAGCAGTGACCTCGGCCAGCCCCAGCATTTT
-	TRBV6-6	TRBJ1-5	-	CASSYHREGQPQHF	TGTGCCAGCAGTTACCACAGGGAAGGCCAGCCCCAGCATTTT
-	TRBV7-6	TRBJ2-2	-	CASSHQRDTGELFF	TGTGCCAGCAGCCACCAGAGGGACACCGGGGAGCTGTTTTTT
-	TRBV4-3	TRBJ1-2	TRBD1	CASSPTGAYGYTF	TGCGCCAGCAGCCCTACAGGGGCCTATGGCTACACCTTC
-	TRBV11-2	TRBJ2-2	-	CASSPEALNTGELFF	TGTGCCAGCAGCCCAGAGGCCTTAAACACCGGGGAGCTGTTTTTT
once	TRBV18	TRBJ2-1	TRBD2	CASSPGLASSYNEQFF	TGTGCCAGCTCACCCGGACTAGCGAGCTCCTACAATGAGCAGTTCTTC
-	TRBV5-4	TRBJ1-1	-	CASSSTRETFF	TGTGCCAGCAGCTCTACCAGGGAGACTTTCTTT
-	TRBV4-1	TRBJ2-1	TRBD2	CASSQRSGLAGVYEQFF	TGCGCCAGCAGCCAGAGAAGCGGGCTAGCGGGAGTTTATGAGCAGTTCTTC
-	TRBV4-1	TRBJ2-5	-	CASSQWGGGVETQYF	TGCGCCAGCAGCCAATGGGGAGGGGGCGTGGAGACCCAGTACTTC
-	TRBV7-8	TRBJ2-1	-	CASSRHLRPQWADSYNEQFF	TGTGCCAGCAGTCGTCATCTAAGGCCTCAGTGGGCTGACTCCTACAATGAGCAGTTCTTC